This T cell receptor (beta chain) was recorded in a study of T cells in Graves' hyperthyroidism and ophthalmopathy (dated by TCRdb to the late 2010s). Context from the whole study: Peripheral blood samples were taken at initial diagnosis, before any treatment was given. TCR V-J signatures able to tell the groups apart were searched for in a discovery cohort of 95 to 100 patients, of whom 43 had Graves' ophthalmopathy and about 60 had stable Graves' hyperthyroidism. Prospective prediction of ophthalmopathy was tested in an independent validation cohort of 18 to 20 hyperthyroidism patients and some 17 patients who later progressed to ophthalmopathy. The 100 discovery patients were randomly divided into training and test sets at a 7:3 ratio. In about 6 Graves' hyperthyroidism patients, the study also compared T-cell repertoires from thyroid tissue with T-cell repertoires from blood. After sampling, hyperthyroidism patients received methimazole starting at 30 mg daily, and ophthalmopathy patients received high-dose intravenous methylprednisolone. According to the paper, TCR Vbeta CDR3 sequencing was carried out on 135 peripheral blood samples, which came from 40 to 45 ophthalmopathy, 80 or so hyperthyroidism and approximately 17 progressor patients. The paper's findings and limits, for the study overall: In validation, the model predicted progression to ophthalmopathy a median of about 6.5 months before onset, with over 55% sensitivity and roughly 79% specificity. Ophthalmopathy was separated from stable hyperthyroidism by a 13 V-J signature model, with over 85% sensitivity and approximately 84% specificity obtained in cross-validation and 80%/75% obtained in testing. Sample size was not statistically predetermined, and blinding of investigators to group allocation was not performed. Most expanded thyroid clonotypes (frequency above 0.001) were also detected in blood, suggesting blood repertoires may reflect thyroid immune responses.

A patient counted as having stable Graves' hyperthyroidism if no progression to ophthalmopathy occurred over 18 months of follow-up. Hyperthyroidism patients were aged 18 to 65 years and newly diagnosed, with disease duration of less than 2 months. The study excluded patients with uncontrolled infections, other autoimmune diseases, pregnancy or lactation. Diagnoses were established on the basis of clinical symptoms, serum thyroxine and TRAb, thyroid ultrasound, and orbital computed tomography. PBMCs were isolated from 10 ml of fresh peripheral blood by Ficoll-Paque density gradient centrifugation. Total RNA was extracted with Trizol reagent, and quality was checked on an Agilent 2100 Bioanalyzer. This clonotype showed up many times. What antigen it recognizes has not been identified. Base quality data are lacking; no much larger clone is found one base away. The TCR beta CDR3 regions were amplified from the RNA transcripts. For the first round of RT-PCR on the TCR CDR3, the HTBI primer set was used together with the Qiagen OneStep RT-PCR kit. The libraries were constructed in a second round of multiplex PCR and then size-selected and purified. Paired-end sequencing of the libraries was performed with 100 bp reads on an Illumina HiSeq2000. The study's processing was this. SOAPnuke was used to process the raw data, removing reads that contained adapters or uncalled bases, had a mean Phred below 15, or lacked an exact match to the constant primer or identifier. COPE v1.2.5 was used to merge high-quality paired reads, and clonotypes were defined as unique nucleotide sequences. MiTCR v1.1 was used to align clonotypes to the IMGT TRBV, TRBD and TRBJ reference segments. The analysis included only V-J combinations with a frequency above 0.0001, which together covered around 99% of the repertoires. The TCS score was defined as the ratio of F50 (clonal expansion) to E x V (chaos), calculated using BLOSUM62-based TCRdist between CDR3 peptides within each V-J. Welch's t-statistics and random forest reduced approximately 520 V-J features to roughly 13, which were used in a naive Bayes classifier (R e1071). TCRdb reprocessing: public reads trimmed at Q25 with fastp, clones called with MiXCR, in-frame beta chains kept. Records with the same CDR3 protein are collapsed into one entry carrying the most frequent genes and DNA. TCRdb's processing, not the study's, gives the V and J calls here. The sample records hundreds of thousands of distinct CDR3 sequences, around 15% of which are singletons. Approximately 15% of the sample is in the top ten clones.

Germline trimming amounts to 5 bases on V and 7 bases on J, with 4 as the count of junction bases outside the gene matches. The CDR3 spans 14 residues, from the cysteine through the phenylalanine. The read is trimmed to its CDR3 DNA, 42 bases read in frame from base 1. CDR1 is given as MDHEN and CDR2 as SYDVKM, both from the germline V gene. Sequenced sample: blood. The TCR originated in a woman in her forties with Graves' hyperthyroidism. The V and J genes are TRBV28 and TRBJ1-6; 8 bases in the middle match TRBD1. The CDR3 protein sequence reads: CASSTGTGNSPLHF. The DNA sequence is as follows: TGTGCCAGCAGTACCGGGACAGGCAATTCACCCCTCCACTTT.